These 5 T cell receptor beta chains originate from one sample sequenced in a study of T cell changes during pregnancy in multiple sclerosis. The method was immunoSEQ multiplex PCR; TCRdb's version includes in-frame clones alone and lacks a portion of them. The sample lists 45,000 to 55,000 clones, approximately 92% seen once, with 0.91% in the top ten. The sample was CD4+ T cells from peripheral blood mononuclear cells, taken in the second trimester of pregnancy. These receptors came from a female donor in good health, enrolled as a control in a pregnancy study.

The chain employs TRBV7-9 and TRBJ1-2; 8 positions match TRBD1. This CDR3 spans 14 amino acids. CDR1 is SEHNR, CDR2 FQNEAQ, per germline (reference sequence). J gave up 4 bases and V 4 bases, and 5 bases lay outside the gene matches. The CDR3, as DNA: TGTGCCAGCAGCTCCGGGCAGGGGGCCTATGGCTACACCTTC. It encodes CASSSGQGAYGYTF.

The gene calls are TRBV19 and TRBJ2-1; 7 nucleotides match TRBD2. The CDR3 has 16 amino acids. From germline, CDR1 is LNHDA and CDR2 SQIVND (reference sequence). The ends lost 7 bases at V and 0 bases at J; junction bases unmatched: 9. As DNA, the CDR3 is TGTGCCAGTACCGGTAGCGGGTTTCGCTCCTACAATGAGCAGTTCTTC. It is translated as CASTGSGFRSYNEQFF.

J is TRBJ2-7 and V is TRBV6-5; D might be TRBD2 (6 bases). Germline CDR1 and CDR2: MNHEY and SVGAGI. V was trimmed by 5 bases and J by 5 bases, leaving 19 bases between them. This CDR3 has 15 residues. For the CDR3, the DNA is TGTGCCAGCAGTCCCTATTTAGGAGGGTACAACGAGCAGTACTTC. It yields the protein CASSPYLGGYNEQYF.

The rearrangement links TRBV15 to TRBJ2-5, with TRBD2 matching 8 bases. The CDR3 loop spans 14 amino acids. Germline CDR1 LNHNV, CDR2 YYDKDF (reference sequence). Trimming cost V 3 bases and J 5 bases; bases outside gene matches: 5. CDR3 bases: TGTGCCACCAGCAGCGGGGGGGACTGGGAGACCCAGTACTTC. Translation: CATSSGGDWETQYF.

In this sample, this clone turned up once. This chain connects TRBV5-6 to TRBJ1-6, with D tentatively TRBD1 (5 bases). The V and J ends lost 0 bases and 2 bases respectively, with 9 bases between them. The CDR3 spans 16 residues. The germline V gene encodes CDR1 SGHDT and CDR2 YYEEEE. The DNA for the CDR3 is TGTGCCAGCAGCTTGGGCGGGGGAGCCTATAATTCACCCCTCCACTTT. Translated, it gives CASSLGGGAYNSPLHF.